The 5 T cell receptor beta chains reported below all come from one sample, sequenced in a study of cytomegalovirus exposure and HLA in healthy donors. Clones were sequenced by immunoSEQ multiplex PCR, and TCRdb holds only the in-frame ones, with some missing. This repertoire shows under 200,000 clones, about 96% found once; its top ten account for approximately 0.97%. Sequencing used PBMCs. These receptors were collected from a woman aged 18-35 years in good health and CMV-seronegative.

The chain couples TRBV5-1 to TRBJ2-4; 10 nucleotides agree with TRBD2. The CDR3 has 20 amino acids. Trimming at V came to 0 bases and at J to 0 bases, leaving 12 bases not matched to a gene. From germline, CDR1 is SGHRS and CDR2 YFSETQ. The CDR3: CASSLAASGGLQLAKNIQYF. The CDR3 DNA reads as TGCGCCAGCAGCTTGGCCGCTAGCGGGGGACTCCAACTAGCCAAAAACATTCAGTACTTC.

The rearrangement joins TRBV7-9 to TRBJ1-4, with a weak D call TRBD1 (5 bases). The CDR3 length is 17 residues. The germline CDR1 and CDR2 sequences are SEHNR and FQNEAQ (reference sequence). Between the trimmed V and J ends, which lost 5 bases and 6 bases, there was a span of 22 bases. This CDR3 is CASSPSGGEYAYEKLFF. The CDR3 DNA is TGTGCCAGCAGCCCGTCCGGGGGGGAATATGCTTATGAAAAACTGTTTTTT.

The chain combines TRBV6-5 with TRBJ2-7, with 11 bases that match TRBD1. CDR3 size: 14 residues. The J segment lost 5 bases and the V segment lost 7 bases, leaving 7 bases of the junction unmatched. Germline V gene lookup returns CDR1 MNHEY and CDR2 SVGAGI. Here the CDR3 reads CASMVGTGGDEQYF. The CDR3 nucleotides are TGTGCCAGCATGGTCGGGACAGGGGGTGACGAGCAGTACTTC.

The chain combines TRBV2 with TRBJ1-4, with 8 bases identical to TRBD1. The CDR3 runs to 14 residues. Germline loops: CDR1 SNHLY, CDR2 FYNNEI. With 7 bases clipped from V and 5 bases from J, the junction kept 6 bases outside the gene matches. The CDR3 DNA follows: TGTGCCAGCAATCCGGACAGGGCGAATGAAAAACTGTTTTTT. It codes for CASNPDRANEKLFF. Full variable domain (rest looked up from reference TRBV2 and TRBJ1-4): EPEVTQTPSHQVTQMGQEVILRCVPISNHLYFYWYRQILGQKVEFLVSFYNNEISEKSEIFDDQFSVERPDGSNFTLKIRSTKLEDSAMYFCASNPDRANEKLFFGSGTQLSVL.

The V call is TRBV5-5, the J call TRBJ1-5, with D tentatively TRBD1 (6 bases). The CDR3 totals 14 residues. V was trimmed by 4 bases and J by 6 bases, leaving 14 bases between them. Germline CDR1 is SGHKS and CDR2 is YYEKEE (reference sequence). This CDR3 reads CASSQSGVRQPQHF. The CDR3 nucleotides read TGTGCCAGCAGCCAATCAGGGGTCCGTCAGCCCCAGCATTTT.